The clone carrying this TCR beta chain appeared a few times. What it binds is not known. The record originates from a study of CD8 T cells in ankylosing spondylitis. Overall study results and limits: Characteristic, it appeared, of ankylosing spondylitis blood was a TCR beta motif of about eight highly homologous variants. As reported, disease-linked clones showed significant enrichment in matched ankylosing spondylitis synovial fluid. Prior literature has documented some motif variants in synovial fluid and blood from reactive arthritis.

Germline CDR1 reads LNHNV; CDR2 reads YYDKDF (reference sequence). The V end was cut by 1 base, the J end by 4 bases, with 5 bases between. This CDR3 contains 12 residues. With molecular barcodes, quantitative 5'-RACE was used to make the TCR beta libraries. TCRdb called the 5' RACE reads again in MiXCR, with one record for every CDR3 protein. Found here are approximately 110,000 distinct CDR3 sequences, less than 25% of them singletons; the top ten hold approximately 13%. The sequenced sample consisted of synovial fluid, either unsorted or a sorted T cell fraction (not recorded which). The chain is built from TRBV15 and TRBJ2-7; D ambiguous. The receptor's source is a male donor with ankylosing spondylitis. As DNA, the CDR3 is TGTGCCACCAGCAGAGGCTCATACGAGCAGTACTTC. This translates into CATSRGSYEQYF.